This T cell receptor (beta chain) was found in a study of identical twins. Findings and limits, study-wide: Twins shared beta out-of-frame sequences in excess, but this excess was weaker. Findings came from cross-sectional statistics, without long-term follow-up of donors. Where out-of-frame alpha sequences were twin-shared, they showed excess low generation probability.

Through template switching, a universal primer site was introduced, and the cDNA contained unique molecular identifiers. One entry per CDR3 protein results from TCRdb running MiXCR on the 5' RACE reads. The table lists fewer than 650,000 distinct CDR3 sequences, about 7% of them singletons. In regard to this clonotype: Its antigen is still unknown.

J gave up 7 bases and V 5 bases, and 12 bases lay outside the gene matches. Germline V gene lookup returns CDR1 SGHTA and CDR2 FQGNSA. This CDR3 has 16 amino acids. Another study also made use of these data, one on yellow fever vaccine responses in identical twins.

The sequence was collected from a woman aged 18-29 years in good health. The rearrangement joins TRBV7-2 to TRBJ2-7, with 12 bases that match TRBD2. Material for sequencing was PBMCs. CDR3 amino acids: CASSPRLAGVGHEQYF. The CDR3 DNA follows: TGTGCCAGCAGCCCTAGACTAGCGGGAGTCGGCCATGAGCAGTACTTC.